Given below is one T cell receptor beta chain in context. Those who participated ranged in age from about 18 to 89 years and resided in about two dozen US areas. Before being deemed recovered, Cohort 3 donors had two negative PCRs, clearance, or symptom resolution. V dropped 7 bases and J dropped 8 bases, with 17 bases sitting between them. The CDR3 is 13 residues long. These data come from a study of blood T cell repertoires in COVID-19. Study-level background: COVID-19 samples collected from the United States, Italy and Spain covered acute and convalescent phases.

Authors' data handling: How many nucleated cells were present was estimated from reference gene primer amplification. Sequencing used immunoSEQ multiplex PCR; TCRdb keeps in-frame clones, though not all of them. V and J calls and clone size are those listed in that table; D and trimming were worked out from the DNA. The table includes about 410,000 clones, 89% detected once. The source is a woman aged 25 to 39 who had recovered from COVID-19. The V call is TRBV12-3 or TRBV12-4, the J call TRBJ1-2; D is possibly TRBD1 (6 bases). Sequencing was performed on PBMCs or T cells enriched from blood (not recorded which). CDR3 sequence (DNA): TGTGCCAGCATTCGAACAGGGACGGGGGGCTACACCTTC. Translated: CASIRTGTGGYTF.